This TCR beta chain appears in the sequencing data of a study of Graves' ophthalmopathy and Graves' hyperthyroidism. This clonotype showed up just once. Its target is unknown. Whole-study results and caveats: The authors also found most expanded thyroid clonotypes above 0.001 frequency in blood.

Amplifying from RNA transcripts, the study obtained TCR beta CDR3 regions. Following a first-round RT-PCR that used HTBI primers, a second-round multiplex PCR was carried out. In TCRdb, the multiplex PCR reads were re-called with MiXCR into one record per CDR3 protein. The sample has approximately 41,000 distinct CDR3 sequences; over 40% are singletons. Pregnancy or lactation, uncontrolled infections and other autoimmune diseases were grounds for excluding patients. Diagnosis relied on clinical symptoms, serum thyroxine, TRAb, thyroid ultrasound and orbital computed tomography. In germline, CDR1 is MGHDK, CDR2 SYGVNS. CDR3 length equals 16 residues. Trimming at V came to 4 bases and at J to 5 bases, leaving 9 bases not matched to a gene.

The sequence came from an adult man with Graves' ophthalmopathy. Input material: peripheral blood. The chain employs TRBV25-1 and TRBJ2-5, with TRBD2 matching 11 bases. CDR3 loop: CASSARDSGGAETQYF. DNA for the CDR3: TGTGCCAGCAGTGCTAGAGATAGCGGGGGGGCGGAGACCCAGTACTTC.